A single sample is the source of the 27 T cell receptor beta chains below, sequenced in a study of beta chain bispecific antibodies for T cell cancers. Overall study findings and caveats: Normal T cells contributed less of the targeted TRBV signal than the leukemia cells did.

TCRdb passed the 5' RACE reads through MiXCR, listing each CDR3 protein once. The sample consists of roughly 15,000 distinct CDR3 sequences, over 2% of them appearing once. Either OKT3 anti-CD3 antibody or CD3/CD28 beads expanded T cells from blood mononuclear cells over roughly three days. Their cognate antigens are unknown. The source material was healthy donor T cells cultured with leukemia cells. These receptors were taken from a human donor in good health. Some clones in this sample may be carry-over from other donors' samples.

This clonotype was seen many times. The chain joins TRBV27 to TRBJ2-1; a possible D gene is TRBD1 (5 bases). V lost 6 bases to trimming and J lost 2 bases, with 8 bases between them. The CDR3 loop spans 13 amino acids. Germline V gives CDR1 MNHEY, CDR2 SMNVEV (reference sequence). CDR3 bases: TGTGCCAGCAGCAGCAGGGCCTACAATGAGCAGTTCTTC. This codes for CASSSRAYNEQFF.

The chain uses TRBV5-8 and TRBJ2-5; 7 positions match TRBD1. Per the germline V gene, CDR1 is SGHTS and CDR2 is YDEGEE. The CDR3 covers 17 residues. J gave up 3 bases and V 1 base, and 12 bases lay outside the gene matches. The CDR3 reads CASSLYSTGVGKETQYF. The CDR3 coding sequence is TGTGCCAGCAGCTTGTACTCCACAGGGGTCGGAAAAGAGACCCAGTACTTC.

This clonotype was seen repeatedly, ten times or more. The CDR3 nucleotides are TGTGCCAGTAGTGGTATGGGCGAGCAGTACTTC. It codes for CASSGMGEQYF. The rearrangement uses TRBV19 and TRBJ2-7; D is undetermined. V lost 5 bases to trimming and J lost 6 bases, with 8 bases between them. The CDR3 is made up of 11 amino acids. Per germline, CDR1 LNHDA and CDR2 SQIVND (reference sequence).

This clonotype was found many times. The V call is TRBV9, the J call TRBJ2-5; 8 positions agree with TRBD2. This CDR3 comprises 16 residues. The germline V gene has CDR1 SGDLS and CDR2 YYNGEE. Trimming took 0 bases from V and 2 from J; bases not matched to a gene: 6. CDR3 DNA: TGTGCCAGCAGCGTAGGTCCCCCGGGGGGGCAAGAGACCCAGTACTTC. This codes for CASSVGPPGGQETQYF.

This clonotype has at least ten counts. The chain has TRBV20-1 and TRBJ2-7; 11 nucleotides agree with TRBD2. The V and J ends lost 6 bases and 4 bases, in that order; junction bases with no gene match: 11. Germline V CDR1 and CDR2: DFQATT, SNEGSKA (reference sequence). The CDR3 is 15 amino acids. The CDR3 region has the DNA TGCAGTGCGATGGGGCTTACTAGCGGGGGTTACGAGCAGTACTTC. It encodes CSAMGLTSGGYEQYF.

This clonotype was recorded at least ten times. The rearrangement joins TRBV7-3 to TRBJ1-6; D remains ambiguous. V was trimmed by 5 bases and J by 4 bases, leaving 6 bases between them. The CDR3 is 13 residues long. Germline lookup yields CDR1 SGHTA and CDR2 FQGTGA. The DNA of the CDR3 is TGTGCCAGCAGCGCCGATTATAATTCACCCCTCCACTTT. Translated: CASSADYNSPLHF. The entire variable domain, with the rest obtained from reference TRBV7-3 and TRBJ1-6, is as follows: GAGVSQTPSNKVTEKGKYVELRCDPISGHTALYWYRQSLGQGPEFLIYFQGTGAADDSGLPNDRFFAVRPEGSVSTLKIQRTERGDSAVYLCASSADYNSPLHFGNGTRLTVT.

This clonotype was observed a handful of times. The gene calls are TRBV12-3 or TRBV12-4 and TRBJ2-7; D not resolved. Trimming stripped 6 bases from V and 0 bases from J, with 9 bases between. The CDR3 runs 13 residues. CDR3 loop: CASSTYSSYEQYF. CDR3 DNA: TGTGCCAGCAGCACATATAGCTCCTACGAGCAGTACTTC.

This clonotype occurred many times. The rearrangement links TRBV7-9 to TRBJ1-2; D unresolved. Germline CDR1 is SEHNR and CDR2 is FQNEAQ (reference sequence). This CDR3 spans 12 amino acids. V dropped 4 bases and J dropped 7 bases, with 10 bases sitting between them. The chain's CDR3 is CASSSGYFGYTF. CDR3 coding DNA: TGTGCCAGCAGCTCCGGGTATTTTGGCTACACCTTC. Using reference TRBV7-9 and TRBJ1-2 for the parts outside the CDR3, the full variable domain is DTGVSQNPRHKITKRGQNVTFRCDPISEHNRLYWYRQTLGQGPEFLTYFQNEAQLEKSRLLSDRFSAERPKGSFSTLEIQRTEQGDSAMYLCASSSGYFGYTFGSGTRLTVV.

This clonotype has more than one count but fewer than ten. The chain recombines TRBV4-1 with TRBJ2-1; D call uncertain. There are 16 residues in the CDR3. Per the germline V gene, CDR1 is MGHRA and CDR2 is YSYEKL. Trimming stripped 0 bases from V and 2 bases from J, with 11 bases between. CDR3 coding DNA: TGCGCCAGCAGCCAAGATAATCTGGTTACCTACAATGAGCAGTTCTTC. Its protein product is CASSQDNLVTYNEQFF.

This clonotype was seen many times. This sequence joins TRBV27 and TRBJ2-7; 7 bases line up with TRBD1. Germline V CDR1 and CDR2: MNHEY, SMNVEV (reference sequence). CDR3 length equals 12 residues. Unmatched junction bases numbered 3, after V lost 8 bases and J lost 2 bases. CDR3 sequence (DNA): TGTGCCAGCGCAGACAGGGCCTACGAGCAGTACTTC. Translated: CASADRAYEQYF.

This clonotype was counted many times. This rearrangement joins TRBV2 to TRBJ2-3; 9 bases are a match to TRBD1. V shed 5 bases, J shed 0 bases, and the junction held 9 bases outside the gene matches. Per germline, CDR1 SNHLY and CDR2 FYNNEI. This CDR3 comprises 17 residues. DNA for the CDR3: TGTGCCAGCAGTCAAAAAGGACAGGGGACAAGCACAGATACGCAGTATTTT. Its translation: CASSQKGQGTSTDTQYF.

This clonotype occurred many times. The chain employs TRBV5-4 and TRBJ2-7; 8 nucleotides line up with TRBD2. The J segment lost 3 bases and the V segment lost 4 bases, leaving 12 bases of the junction unmatched. Germline CDR1 SGHNT, CDR2 YYREEE (reference sequence). The CDR3 totals 16 residues. The CDR3 nucleotides are TGTGCCAGCAGCCTACTCGGGGGGGCAGAGGACTACGAGCAGTACTTC. It specifies CASSLLGGAEDYEQYF. Complete variable domain (other parts from reference TRBV5-4 and TRBJ2-7): ETGVTQSPTHLIKTRGQQVTLRCSSQSGHNTVSWYQQALGQGPQFIFQYYREEENGRGNFPPRFSGLQFPNYSSELNVNALELDDSALYLCASSLLGGAEDYEQYFGPGTRLTVT.

At least ten counts were recorded for this clonotype. The rearrangement uses TRBV30 and TRBJ2-6, with 8 bases identical to TRBD1. The germline gives CDR1 GTSNPN, CDR2 SVGIG (reference sequence). J lost 4 bases, V lost 5 bases, and 4 bases had no gene match. This CDR3 has 14 amino acids. As DNA, the CDR3 is TGTGCCTGGGCGACAGGGGTCGGGGCCAACGTCCTGACTTTC. Translated, it gives CAWATGVGANVLTF.

There are many counts of this clonotype. The chain employs TRBV5-5 and TRBJ2-1; D unclear. Germline V gene lookup returns CDR1 SGHKS and CDR2 YYEKEE (reference sequence). This CDR3 region has 11 residues. Trimming pared 0 bases from V and 13 bases from J, leaving 8 bases between. CDR3 nucleotides: TGTGCCAGCAGCTTGGTAGCAGCCCAGTTCTTC. Translation gives CASSLVAAQFF.

Ten or more counts support this clonotype. This chain joins TRBV7-2 and TRBJ2-5; D might be TRBD1 (5 bases). From germline, CDR1 is SGHTA and CDR2 FQGNSA. With 5 bases removed from V and 5 bases from J, the gap between germline ends came to 12 bases. CDR3 length: 13 residues. The CDR3 region is CASSQARQETQYF. In nucleotides, the CDR3 is TGTGCCAGCAGCCAAGCCCGACAGGAGACCCAGTACTTC.

This clonotype was seen repeatedly, ten times or more. The J gene is TRBJ2-5, the V gene TRBV20-1; D gene unclear. The length of the CDR3 is 12 residues. CDR1 and CDR2 (germline): DFQATT, SNEGSKA (reference sequence). V lost 2 bases and J lost 5, with 9 bases in between. The CDR3 DNA sequence: TGCAGTGCTAGACGGGCCCCGGAGACCCAGTACTTC. It is translated as CSARRAPETQYF.

This clonotype was observed many times. The rearrangement links TRBV18 to TRBJ2-7; maybe TRBD2 (6 bases). Germline lookup yields CDR1 KGHSH and CDR2 LQKENI. V lost 1 base to trimming and J lost 5 bases, with 21 bases between them. The CDR3 is made up of 17 amino acids. The DNA of the CDR3 is TGTGCCAGCTCACCACTCCACGGCGGGCCGGAGGGAAACGAGCAGTACTTC. As protein: CASSPLHGGPEGNEQYF.

This clonotype occurred many times. The chain carries TRBV27 and TRBJ2-7, with a weak D call TRBD1 (5 bases). Deletions cut 4 bases from V and 5 bases from J, with 15 bases between. Germline V CDR1 and CDR2: MNHEY, SMNVEV (reference sequence). The CDR3 loop spans 14 amino acids. CDR3 bases: TGTGCCAGCAGTTCCCTCCAGGGTATCCACGAGCAGTACTTC. Translating it yields CASSSLQGIHEQYF.

This clonotype has ten or more counts. The chain uses TRBV5-1 and TRBJ2-7, with 7 bases matching TRBD2. The CDR3 extends over 17 amino acids. V lost 2 bases, J lost 3 bases, and 14 bases stayed unmatched. The V gene's germline CDR1 is SGHRS and CDR2 YFSETQ. CDR3 sequence: CASSLVGISGGDYEQYF. The CDR3 DNA is TGCGCCAGCAGCTTAGTGGGAATTTCGGGAGGAGACTACGAGCAGTACTTC. Filled out from reference TRBV5-1 and TRBJ2-7, the complete variable domain reads KAGVTQTPRYLIKTRGQQVTLSCSPISGHRSVSWYQQTPGQGLQFLFEYFSETQRNKGNFPGRFSGRQFSNSRSEMNVSTLELGDSALYLCASSLVGISGGDYEQYFGPGTRLTVT.

In this sample, this clonotype turned up many times. The V gene is TRBV12-3 or TRBV12-4, the J gene TRBJ2-5, with 8 bases fitting TRBD1. The CDR3 loop spans 14 amino acids. The junction had 7 bases not matched to a gene; V was cut back by 5 bases and J by 5 bases. As DNA, the CDR3 is TGTGCCAGCAGTCCCTGGACAGGGTGGGAGACCCAGTACTTC. Translation gives CASSPWTGWETQYF.

This clonotype was seen repeatedly, ten times or more. The chain couples TRBV9 to TRBJ2-1; perhaps TRBD2 as D (6 bases). V was trimmed by 0 bases and J by 10 bases, leaving 11 bases between them. From germline, CDR1 is SGDLS and CDR2 YYNGEE. The CDR3 extends over 13 amino acids. The CDR3 DNA sequence: TGTGCCAGCAGCGTAGTAGGGACTTCCGAGCAGTTCTTC. The encoded protein is CASSVVGTSEQFF.

This clonotype was counted ten times or more. The chain has TRBV2 and TRBJ2-2; 9 bases match TRBD1. The CDR3 is 15 amino acids. J was trimmed by 1 base and V by 6 bases; bases with no gene match: 3. From germline, CDR1 is SNHLY and CDR2 FYNNEI. CDR3 nucleotides: TGTGCCAGCAGGGGACAGGGCAGGAACACCGGGGAGCTGTTTTTT. Its translation is CASRGQGRNTGELFF.

This clonotype appeared many times. The genes are TRBV6-1 and TRBJ1-5; 10 nucleotides line up with TRBD1. The germline CDR1 and CDR2 sequences are MNHNS and SASEGT. This CDR3 contains 18 residues. Unmatched junction bases numbered 14, after V lost 5 bases and J lost 4 bases. CDR3 in amino acids: CASSYRDRGGMRNQPQHF. The CDR3 DNA reads TGTGCCAGCAGTTATCGGGACAGGGGTGGAATGCGAAATCAGCCCCAGCATTTT.

The sample holds many counts of this clonotype. This chain uses TRBV6-1 with TRBJ2-7; 7 nucleotides align to TRBD2. In germline, CDR1 is MNHNS, CDR2 SASEGT. CDR3 length: 15 amino acids. The trim removed 7 bases at V and 0 bases at J, leaving 9 bases unmatched. The CDR3 DNA reads as TGTGCCAGCACCCTCCTTGGCGGGAGCTCCTACGAGCAGTACTTC. Translated, it gives CASTLLGGSSYEQYF.

This clonotype was counted at least ten times. The rearrangement joins TRBV19 to TRBJ2-3; D is perhaps TRBD1 or TRBD2 (5 bases each). The germline CDR1 and CDR2 sequences are LNHDA and SQIVND (reference sequence). V gave up 7 bases and J gave up 2 bases, with 16 bases separating them. The CDR3 covers 15 residues. The CDR3 loop is CASNFGGSSTDTQYF. CDR3 DNA sequence: TGTGCCAGTAATTTTGGGGGTTCCTCCACAGATACGCAGTATTTT.

This clonotype was observed many times. V is TRBV12-3 or TRBV12-4 and J is TRBJ2-1; a possible D gene is TRBD1 (5 bases). The CDR3 spans 12 residues. Trimming cost V 5 bases and J 8 bases, with 10 bases left between them. CDR3 DNA sequence: TGTGCCAGCAGTGCCAGGGTCGATGAGCAGTTCTTC. Translation gives CASSARVDEQFF.

By share, this clonotype ranks as medium-sized. The chain employs TRBV5-1 and TRBJ2-7; no reliable D call. Trimming left V 0 bases short and J 7 bases short, with 11 bases between. Per the germline V gene, CDR1 is SGHRS and CDR2 is YFSETQ. The CDR3 runs to 13 residues. CDR3 bases: TGCGCCAGCAGCTTGGTGGGCAATAGGGAGCAGTACTTC. Encoded protein: CASSLVGNREQYF.